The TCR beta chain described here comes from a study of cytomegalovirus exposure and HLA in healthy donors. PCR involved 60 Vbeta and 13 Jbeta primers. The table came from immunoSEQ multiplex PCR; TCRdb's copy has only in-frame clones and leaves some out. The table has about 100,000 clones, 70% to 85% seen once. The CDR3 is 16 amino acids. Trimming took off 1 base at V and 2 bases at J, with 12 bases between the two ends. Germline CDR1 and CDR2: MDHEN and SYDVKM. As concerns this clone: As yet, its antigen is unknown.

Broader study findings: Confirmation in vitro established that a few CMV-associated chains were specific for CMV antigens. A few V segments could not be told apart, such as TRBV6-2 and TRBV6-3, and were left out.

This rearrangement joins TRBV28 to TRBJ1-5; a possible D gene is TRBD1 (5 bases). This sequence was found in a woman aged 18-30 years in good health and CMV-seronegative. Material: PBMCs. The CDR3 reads CASSLYRGGGNQPQHF. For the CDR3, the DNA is TGTGCCAGCAGTTTATACCGGGGAGGGGGCAATCAGCCCCAGCATTTT.